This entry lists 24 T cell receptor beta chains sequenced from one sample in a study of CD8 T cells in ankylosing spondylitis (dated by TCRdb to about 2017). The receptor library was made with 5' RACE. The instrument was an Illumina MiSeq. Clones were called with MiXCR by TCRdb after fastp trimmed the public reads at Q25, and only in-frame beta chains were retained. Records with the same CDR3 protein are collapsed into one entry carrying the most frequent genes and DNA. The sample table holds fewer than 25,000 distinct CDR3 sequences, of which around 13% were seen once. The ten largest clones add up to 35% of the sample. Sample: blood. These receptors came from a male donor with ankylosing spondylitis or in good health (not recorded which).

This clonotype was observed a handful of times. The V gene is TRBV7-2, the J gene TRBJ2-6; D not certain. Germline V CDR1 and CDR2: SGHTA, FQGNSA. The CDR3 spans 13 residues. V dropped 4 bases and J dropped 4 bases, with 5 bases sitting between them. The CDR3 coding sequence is TGTGCCAGCAGCTCCCCCGGGGCCAACGTCCTGACTTTC. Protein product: CASSSPGANVLTF.

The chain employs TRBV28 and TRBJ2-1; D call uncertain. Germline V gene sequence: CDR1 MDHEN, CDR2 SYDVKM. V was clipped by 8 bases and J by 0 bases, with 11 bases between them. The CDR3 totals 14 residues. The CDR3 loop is CASCMDSSYNEQFF. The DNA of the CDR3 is TGTGCCAGCTGTATGGATAGCTCCTACAATGAGCAGTTCTTC.

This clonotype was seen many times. The CDR3 loop reads CASSQALVDEQFF. The DNA of the CDR3 is TGCGCCAGCAGCCAAGCTTTGGTAGATGAGCAGTTCTTC. This chain connects TRBV4-3 to TRBJ2-1, with D hard to call. Per the germline V gene, CDR1 is LGHNA and CDR2 is YSLEER. The V and J ends lost 1 base and 8 bases respectively, with 9 bases between them. This CDR3 has 13 amino acids.

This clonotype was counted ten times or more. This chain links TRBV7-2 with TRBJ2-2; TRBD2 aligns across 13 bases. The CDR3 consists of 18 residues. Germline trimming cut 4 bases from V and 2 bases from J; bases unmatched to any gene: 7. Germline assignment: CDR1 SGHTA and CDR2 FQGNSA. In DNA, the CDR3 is TGTGCCAGCAGCTCCCGACTAGCGGGAGGCGTAAACACCGGGGAGCTGTTTTTT. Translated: CASSSRLAGGVNTGELFF.

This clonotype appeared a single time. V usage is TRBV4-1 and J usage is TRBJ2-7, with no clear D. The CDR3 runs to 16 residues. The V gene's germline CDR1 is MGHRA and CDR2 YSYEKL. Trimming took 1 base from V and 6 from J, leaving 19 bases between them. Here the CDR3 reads CASSQVLGGSGSEQYF. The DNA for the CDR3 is TGCGCCAGCAGCCAAGTTTTGGGTGGCTCTGGAAGCGAGCAGTACTTC.

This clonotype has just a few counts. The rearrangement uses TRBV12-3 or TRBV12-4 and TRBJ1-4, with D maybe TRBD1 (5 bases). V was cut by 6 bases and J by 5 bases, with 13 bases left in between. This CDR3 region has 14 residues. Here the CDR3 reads CASRLQGPNEKLFF. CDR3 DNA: TGTGCCAGCAGGCTTCAGGGTCCGAATGAAAAACTGTTTTTT.

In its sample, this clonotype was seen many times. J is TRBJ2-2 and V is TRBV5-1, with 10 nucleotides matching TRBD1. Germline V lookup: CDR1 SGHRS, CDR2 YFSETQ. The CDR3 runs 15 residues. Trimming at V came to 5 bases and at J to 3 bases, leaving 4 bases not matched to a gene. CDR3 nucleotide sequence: TGCGCCAGCAGGGCTGGGACAGGGGACACCGGGGAGCTGTTTTTT. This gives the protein CASRAGTGDTGELFF.

DNA of the CDR3: TGTGCCAGCAGTCGGGGGCCCAACAATGAGCAGTTCTTC. Translation: CASSRGPNNEQFF. V usage is TRBV11-3 and J usage is TRBJ2-1; either TRBD1 or TRBD2 may supply D (6 bases each). Trimming took 6 bases from V and 5 from J, leaving 11 bases between them. The V gene's germline CDR1 is SGHNT and CDR2 YENEEA. This CDR3 is built from 13 residues.

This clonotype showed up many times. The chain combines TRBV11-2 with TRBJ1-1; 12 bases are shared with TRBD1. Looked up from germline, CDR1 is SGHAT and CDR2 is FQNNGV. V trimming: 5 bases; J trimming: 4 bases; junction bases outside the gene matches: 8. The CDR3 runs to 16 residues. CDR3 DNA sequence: TGTGCCAGCAGCCATGGGACAGGGGGCCTCGGCACTGAAGCTTTCTTT. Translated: CASSHGTGGLGTEAFF.

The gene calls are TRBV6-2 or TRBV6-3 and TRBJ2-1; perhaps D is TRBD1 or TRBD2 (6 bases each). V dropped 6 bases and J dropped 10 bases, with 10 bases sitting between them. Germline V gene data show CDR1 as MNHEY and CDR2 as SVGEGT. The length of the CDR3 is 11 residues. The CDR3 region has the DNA TGTGCCAGCAGCCACGGGGGCGAGCAGTTCTTC. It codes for CASSHGGEQFF.

The CDR3 here is CASSKDSLTNTGELFF. CDR3 coding DNA: TGTGCCAGCAGTAAGGACAGCTTAACGAACACCGGGGAGCTGTTTTTT. The J gene is TRBJ2-2, the V gene TRBV2, with D possibly matching TRBD1 (6 bases). In germline, CDR1 is SNHLY, CDR2 FYNNEI. This CDR3 is built from 16 residues. V lost 5 bases and J lost 0, with 13 bases in between.

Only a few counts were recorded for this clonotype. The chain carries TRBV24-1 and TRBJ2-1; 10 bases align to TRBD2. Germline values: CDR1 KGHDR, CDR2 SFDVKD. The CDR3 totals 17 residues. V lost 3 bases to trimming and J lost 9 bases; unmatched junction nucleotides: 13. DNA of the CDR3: TGTGCCACCAGTGATAGCAGAGCGGGAGGGTACATGGGTGAGCAGTTCTTC. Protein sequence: CATSDSRAGGYMGEQFF.

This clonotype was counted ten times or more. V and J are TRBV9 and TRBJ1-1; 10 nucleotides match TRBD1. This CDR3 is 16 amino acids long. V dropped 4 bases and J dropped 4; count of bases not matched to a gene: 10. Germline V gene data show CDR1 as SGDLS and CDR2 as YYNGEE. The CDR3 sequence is CASSSKTGGEGTEAFF. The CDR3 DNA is TGTGCCAGCAGCTCAAAGACAGGGGGCGAGGGCACTGAAGCTTTCTTT.

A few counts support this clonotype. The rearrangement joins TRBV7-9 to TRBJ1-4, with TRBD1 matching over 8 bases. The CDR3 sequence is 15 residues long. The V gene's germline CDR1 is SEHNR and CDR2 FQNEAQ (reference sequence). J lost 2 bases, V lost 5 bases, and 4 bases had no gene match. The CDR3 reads CASSLAGGTNEKLFF. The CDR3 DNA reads TGTGCCAGCAGCCTGGCAGGGGGCACTAATGAAAAACTGTTTTTT.

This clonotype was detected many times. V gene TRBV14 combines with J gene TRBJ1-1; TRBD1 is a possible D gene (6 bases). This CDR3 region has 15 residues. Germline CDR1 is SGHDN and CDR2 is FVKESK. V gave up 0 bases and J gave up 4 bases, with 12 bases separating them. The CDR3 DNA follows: TGTGCCAGCAGCCAAGATATGAGGGGGAGCACTGAAGCTTTCTTT. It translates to CASSQDMRGSTEAFF.

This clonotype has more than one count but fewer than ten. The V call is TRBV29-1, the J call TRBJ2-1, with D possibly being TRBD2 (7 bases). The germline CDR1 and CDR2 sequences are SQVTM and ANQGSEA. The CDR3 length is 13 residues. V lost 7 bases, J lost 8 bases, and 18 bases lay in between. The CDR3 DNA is TGCAGCGGGGGGGGCCGTCCGAAATATGAGCAGTTCTTC. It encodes CSGGGRPKYEQFF.

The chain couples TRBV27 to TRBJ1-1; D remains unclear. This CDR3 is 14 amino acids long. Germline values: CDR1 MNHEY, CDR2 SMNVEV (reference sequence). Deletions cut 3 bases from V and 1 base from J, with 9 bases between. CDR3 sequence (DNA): TGTGCCAGCAGTTTGACGGACTGGAACACTGAAGCTTTCTTT. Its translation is CASSLTDWNTEAFF.

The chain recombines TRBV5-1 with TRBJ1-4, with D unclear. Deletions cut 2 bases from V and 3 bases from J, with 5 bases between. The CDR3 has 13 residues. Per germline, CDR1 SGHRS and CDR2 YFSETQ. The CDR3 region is CASSFGPNEKLFF. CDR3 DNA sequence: TGCGCCAGCAGCTTCGGACCTAATGAAAAACTGTTTTTT.

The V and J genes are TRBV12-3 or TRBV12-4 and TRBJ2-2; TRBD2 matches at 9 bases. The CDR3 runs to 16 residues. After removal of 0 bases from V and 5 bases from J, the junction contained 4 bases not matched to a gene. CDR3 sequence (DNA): TGTGCCAGCAGTTTAGCCAGCGGGGGGCGGACCGGGGAGCTGTTTTTT. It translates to CASSLASGGRTGELFF.

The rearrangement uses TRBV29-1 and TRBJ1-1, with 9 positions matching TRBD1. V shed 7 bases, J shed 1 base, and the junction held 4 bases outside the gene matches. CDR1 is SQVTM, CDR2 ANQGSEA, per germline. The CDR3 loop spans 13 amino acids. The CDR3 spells CSATGGWNTEAFF. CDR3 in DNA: TGCAGCGCGACAGGGGGATGGAACACTGAAGCTTTCTTT.

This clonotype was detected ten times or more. CDR3 nucleotides: TGTGCCAGCAGACAGGGTTGGAATTCACCCCTCCACTTT. It specifies CASRQGWNSPLHF. V is TRBV12-3 or TRBV12-4 and J is TRBJ1-6, with TRBD1 as a possible D gene (6 bases). The ends were cut back, 6 bases at V and 7 bases at J, with 10 bases in the middle. The CDR3 loop spans 13 amino acids.

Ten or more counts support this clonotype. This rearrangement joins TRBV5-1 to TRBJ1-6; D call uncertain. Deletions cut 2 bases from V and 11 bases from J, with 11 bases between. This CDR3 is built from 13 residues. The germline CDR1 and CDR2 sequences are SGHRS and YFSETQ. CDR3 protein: CASSFADGTPLHF. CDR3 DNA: TGCGCCAGCAGCTTCGCGGACGGAACACCCCTCCACTTT. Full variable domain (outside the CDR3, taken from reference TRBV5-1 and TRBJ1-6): KAGVTQTPRYLIKTRGQQVTLSCSPISGHRSVSWYQQTPGQGLQFLFEYFSETQRNKGNFPGRFSGRQFSNSRSEMNVSTLELGDSALYLCASSFADGTPLHFGNGTRLTVT.

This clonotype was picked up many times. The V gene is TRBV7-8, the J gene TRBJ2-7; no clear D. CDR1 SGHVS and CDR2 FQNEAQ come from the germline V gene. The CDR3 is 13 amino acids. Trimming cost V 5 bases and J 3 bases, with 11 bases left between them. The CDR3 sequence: CASSPMADYEQYV. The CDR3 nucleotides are TGTGCCAGCAGCCCAATGGCAGACTACGAGCAGTACGTC.

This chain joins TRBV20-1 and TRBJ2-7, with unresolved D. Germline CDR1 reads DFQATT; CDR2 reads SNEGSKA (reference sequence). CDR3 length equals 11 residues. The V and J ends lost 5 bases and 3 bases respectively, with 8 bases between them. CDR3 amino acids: CSARDLYEQYV. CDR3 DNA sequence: TGCAGTGCTCGCGATCTCTACGAGCAGTACGTC.